The clone carrying this T cell receptor beta chain was picked up a small number of times. These data originate in a study of regulatory T cells in long-lasting Graves disease. The time point was: persistent/refractory GD, antithyroid drugs over 5 years with positive TRAb. RNA isolated from PBMCs was used to make the TCR library. The authors built TCR beta libraries using iRepertoire HTBI primers and Arm-PCR of CDR3 regions. TCRdb analysed the multiplex PCR reads with MiXCR anew, one entry per CDR3 protein. The data hold roughly 400,000 distinct CDR3 sequences, with less than 25% observed a single time. The specimen was peripheral blood mononuclear cells (PBMCs), collected when the disease was refractory, from a patient treated with antithyroid drugs. The source of this sequence is a female donor with Graves disease.

The CDR3 DNA sequence: TGTGCCAGCAGTTACGCCAGGGACATCTCCTACGAGCAGTACTTC. Protein: CASSYARDISYEQYF. V is TRBV6-9 and J is TRBJ2-7; maybe TRBD1 (6 bases). Per the germline V gene, CDR1 is MNHGY and CDR2 is SVAAGI. V was clipped by 3 bases and J by 0 bases, with 12 bases between them. This CDR3 comprises 15 residues.